These 10 T cell receptor beta chains share one sample of origin, sequenced in a study of blood T cell repertoires in COVID-19. Sequencing used immunoSEQ multiplex PCR; TCRdb keeps in-frame clones, though not all of them. The sample carries around 150,000 clones, roughly four fifths recorded once. The sequenced sample consisted of peripheral blood. The receptors stem from a woman aged 45-59 years with active or convalescent COVID-19.

There are a few counts of this clone. The V gene is TRBV5-6, the J gene TRBJ1-3, with D tentatively TRBD1 (5 bases). Trimming shortened V by 4 bases and J by 1 base, and 15 bases separated the two germline ends. The CDR3 runs 16 residues. Germline V gives CDR1 SGHDT, CDR2 YYEEEE. The CDR3, as DNA: TGTGCCAGCAGCCGGGTAGGGGTACAGTCTGGAAACACCATATATTTT. Protein: CASSRVGVQSGNTIYF.

The rearrangement uses TRBV6-6 and TRBJ2-7; the D is unclear. The CDR3 totals 15 residues. Germline lookup yields CDR1 MNHNY and CDR2 SVGAGI (reference sequence). V was shortened by 6 bases and J by 3 bases, with 18 bases between the two germline ends. The CDR3 region is CASSLRPLLSYEQYF. The CDR3 coding sequence is TGTGCCAGCAGCCTAAGACCGTTACTAAGCTACGAGCAGTACTTC.

The J gene is TRBJ2-3, the V gene TRBV7-2; maybe TRBD2 (5 bases). CDR3 length: 13 residues. V was trimmed by 6 bases and J by 5 bases, leaving 12 bases between them. Germline CDR1 and CDR2: SGHTA and FQGNSA. DNA for the CDR3: TGTGCCAGCAGTCCGGACCGGGGAGATACGCAGTATTTT. It specifies CASSPDRGDTQYF.

This clone was detected a few times. The V and J genes are TRBV5-8 and TRBJ2-1; 7 bases are shared with TRBD1. CDR3 length: 12 residues. Germline V gene data show CDR1 as SGHTS and CDR2 as YDEGEE. Trimming cost V 4 bases and J 9 bases; bases outside gene matches: 4. CDR3 sequence reads: CASSQYRGEQFF. The CDR3 DNA follows: TGTGCCAGCAGCCAATACAGGGGTGAGCAGTTCTTC. Drawing the rest from reference TRBV5-8 and TRBJ2-1, the complete variable domain is EAGVTQSPTHLIKTRGQQATLRCSPISGHTSVYWYQQALGLGLQFLLWYDEGEERNRGNFPPRFSGRQFPNYSSELNVNALELEDSALYLCASSQYRGEQFFGPGTRLTVL.

The J gene is TRBJ2-1, the V gene TRBV21-1; TRBD2 is taken as the D call from the table, unchecked against the DNA. TRBV21-1 is a documented pseudogene. This CDR3 contains 18 residues. The CDR3 coding sequence is TGTGCCAGCAGCAAAGCCCTGACTAGCGGGAGCTCCTACAATGAGCAGTTCTTC. This sequence encodes CASSKALTSGSSYNEQFF.

This clone has just a few counts. CDR3 amino acids: CASFPPYTGTEAFF. Written as DNA, the CDR3 is TGTGCCAGCTTCCCACCTTACACGGGCACTGAAGCTTTCTTT. The genes are TRBV6-4 and TRBJ1-1; D unclear. The CDR3 contains 14 residues. The germline V and J ends were trimmed by 8 bases and 4 bases, with 17 bases remaining between them. Per germline, CDR1 MRHNA and CDR2 SNTAGT.

This clone has only a few counts. The V gene is TRBV2, the J gene TRBJ2-3; tentative D call: TRBD1 (5 bases). In germline, CDR1 is SNHLY, CDR2 FYNNEI. V gave up 7 bases and J gave up 2 bases, with 10 bases separating them. The CDR3 runs to 13 residues. CDR3 protein: CASNGAFTDTQYF. The CDR3 DNA follows: TGTGCCAGCAATGGGGCCTTCACAGATACGCAGTATTTT.

This clone was recorded a few times. The gene calls are TRBV14 and TRBJ2-1; 7 nucleotides match TRBD2. V trimming: 4 bases; J trimming: 3 bases; junction bases outside the gene matches: 6. The germline CDR1 and CDR2 sequences are SGHDN and FVKESK. The CDR3 is 15 amino acids. The CDR3, as DNA: TGTGCCAGCAGCCCCAGCGGGAAAGGCTACAATGAGCAGTTCTTC. Translated: CASSPSGKGYNEQFF.

V is TRBV3-1 (or the pseudogene TRBV3-2) and J is TRBJ2-1; 9 nucleotides align to TRBD2. The CDR3 is 16 amino acids. Unmatched junction bases numbered 16, after V lost 4 bases and J lost 12 bases. In germline, CDR1 is LGHDT, CDR2 YNNKEL (reference sequence). The CDR3 bases are TGTGCCAGCAGCCCCGGGCTAGCGGGATTCAGTCAAGGGCAGTTCTTC. This codes for CASSPGLAGFSQGQFF.

This rearrangement joins TRBV25-1 to TRBJ1-5; no clear D gene. V lost 4 bases to trimming and J lost 1 base, with 8 bases between them. Germline CDR1 and CDR2: MGHDK and SYGVNS. The CDR3 consists of 14 residues. In DNA form, the CDR3 reads TGTGCCAGCAGTGCCCGGTTCAGCAATCAGCCCCAGCATTTT. Its translation: CASSARFSNQPQHF.